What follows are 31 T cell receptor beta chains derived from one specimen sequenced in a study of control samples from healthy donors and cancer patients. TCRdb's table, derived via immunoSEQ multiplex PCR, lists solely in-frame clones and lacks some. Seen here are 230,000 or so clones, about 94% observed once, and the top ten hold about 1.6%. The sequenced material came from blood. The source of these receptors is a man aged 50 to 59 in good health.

This chain's CDR3 is CASSLLTLYGYTF. CDR3 nucleotides: TGTGCCAGCAGTTTATTGACGCTGTATGGCTACACCTTC. The gene calls are TRBV28 and TRBJ1-2; D remains unclear. Trimming stripped 1 base from V and 5 bases from J, with 8 bases between. Germline loops: CDR1 MDHEN, CDR2 SYDVKM. CDR3 size: 13 residues.

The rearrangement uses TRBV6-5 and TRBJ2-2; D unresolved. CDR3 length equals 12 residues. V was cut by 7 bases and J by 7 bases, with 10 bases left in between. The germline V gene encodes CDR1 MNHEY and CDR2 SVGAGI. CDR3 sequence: CASTSFYGELFF. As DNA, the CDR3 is TGTGCCAGCACCTCATTTTACGGGGAGCTGTTTTTT.

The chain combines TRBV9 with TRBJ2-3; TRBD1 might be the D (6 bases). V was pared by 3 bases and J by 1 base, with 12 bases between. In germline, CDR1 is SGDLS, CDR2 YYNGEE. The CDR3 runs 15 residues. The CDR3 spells CASSEKGHRTDTQYF. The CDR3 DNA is TGTGCCAGCAGCGAGAAGGGACACCGCACAGATACGCAGTATTTT.

The chain's CDR3 is CASSISGGSYEQYF. CDR3 nucleotide sequence: TGTGCCAGCAGCATTAGCGGGGGTTCCTACGAGCAGTACTTC. The chain has TRBV6-6 and TRBJ2-7; TRBD2 matches at 9 bases. V was pared by 6 bases and J by 1 base, with 4 bases of the junction left unmatched. Germline CDR1 MNHNY, CDR2 SVGAGI (reference sequence). This CDR3 has 14 amino acids.

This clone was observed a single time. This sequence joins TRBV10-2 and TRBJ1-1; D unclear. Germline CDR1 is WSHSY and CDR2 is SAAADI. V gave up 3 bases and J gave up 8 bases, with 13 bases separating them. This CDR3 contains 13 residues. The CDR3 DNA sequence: TGCGCCAGCAGTGATGGAGGAACGGGCGAAGCTTTCTTT. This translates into CASSDGGTGEAFF.

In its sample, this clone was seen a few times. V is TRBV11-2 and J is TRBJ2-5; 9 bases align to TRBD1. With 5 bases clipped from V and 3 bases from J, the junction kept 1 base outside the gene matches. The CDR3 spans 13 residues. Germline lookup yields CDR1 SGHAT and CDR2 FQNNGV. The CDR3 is CASSRDREETQYF. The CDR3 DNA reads TGTGCCAGCAGCCGGGACAGGGAAGAGACCCAGTACTTC.

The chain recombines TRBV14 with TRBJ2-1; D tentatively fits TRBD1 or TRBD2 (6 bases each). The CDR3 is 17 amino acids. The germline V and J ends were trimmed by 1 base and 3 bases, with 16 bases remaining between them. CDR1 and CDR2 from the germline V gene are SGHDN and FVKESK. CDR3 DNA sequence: TGTGCCAGCAGCCAAGGGGCCGGCGGGACACACTACAATGAGCAGTTCTTC. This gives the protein CASSQGAGGTHYNEQFF.

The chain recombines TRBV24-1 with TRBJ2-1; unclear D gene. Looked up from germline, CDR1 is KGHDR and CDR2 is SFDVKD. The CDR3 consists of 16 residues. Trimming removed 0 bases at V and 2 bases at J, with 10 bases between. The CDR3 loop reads CATSDLRAKAYNEQFF. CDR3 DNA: TGTGCCACCAGTGATTTGAGGGCGAAGGCCTACAATGAGCAGTTCTTC.

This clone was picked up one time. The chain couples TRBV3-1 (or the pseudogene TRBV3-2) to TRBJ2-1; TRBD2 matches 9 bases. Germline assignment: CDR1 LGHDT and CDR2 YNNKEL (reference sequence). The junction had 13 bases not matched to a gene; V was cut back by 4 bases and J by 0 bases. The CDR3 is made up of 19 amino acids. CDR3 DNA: TGTGCCAGCAGCCTTACGGCGGGGGGGACCATTAGCTCCTACAATGAGCAGTTCTTC. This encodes CASSLTAGGTISSYNEQFF.

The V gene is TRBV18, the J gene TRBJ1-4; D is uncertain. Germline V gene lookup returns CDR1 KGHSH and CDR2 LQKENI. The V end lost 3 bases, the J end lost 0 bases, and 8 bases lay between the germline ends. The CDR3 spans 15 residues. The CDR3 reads CASSPGSSTNEKLFF. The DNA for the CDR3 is TGTGCCAGCTCACCCGGGAGCTCAACTAATGAAAAACTGTTTTTT.

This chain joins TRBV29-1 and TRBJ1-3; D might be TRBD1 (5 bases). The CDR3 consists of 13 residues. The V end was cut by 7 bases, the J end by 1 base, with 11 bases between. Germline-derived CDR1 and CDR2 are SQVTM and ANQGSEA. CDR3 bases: TGCAGCGCGGAGGCAGGGTCTGGAAACACCATATATTTT. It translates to CSAEAGSGNTIYF.

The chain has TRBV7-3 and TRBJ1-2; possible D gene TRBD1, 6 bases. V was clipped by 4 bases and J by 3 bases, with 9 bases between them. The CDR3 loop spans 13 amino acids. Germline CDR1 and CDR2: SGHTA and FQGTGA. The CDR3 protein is CASSSRGDYGYTF. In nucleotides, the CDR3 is TGTGCCAGCAGCTCCAGGGGCGACTATGGCTACACCTTC.

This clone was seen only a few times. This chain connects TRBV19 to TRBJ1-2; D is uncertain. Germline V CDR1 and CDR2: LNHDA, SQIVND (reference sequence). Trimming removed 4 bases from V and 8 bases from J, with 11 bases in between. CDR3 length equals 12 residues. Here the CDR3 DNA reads TGTGCCAGTAGTACCGACAAGCCGGGCTACACCTTC. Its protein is CASSTDKPGYTF.

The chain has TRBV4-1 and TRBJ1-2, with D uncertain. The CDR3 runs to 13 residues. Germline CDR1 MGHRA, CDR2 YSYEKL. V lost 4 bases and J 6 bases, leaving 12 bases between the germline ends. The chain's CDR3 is CASSRGGKDGYTF. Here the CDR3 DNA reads TGCGCCAGCAGCCGGGGAGGAAAGGATGGCTACACCTTC.

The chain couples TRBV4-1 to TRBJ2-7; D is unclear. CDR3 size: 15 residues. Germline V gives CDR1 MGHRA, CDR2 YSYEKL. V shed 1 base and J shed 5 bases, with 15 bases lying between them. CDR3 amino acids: CASSQAYAGRDEQYV. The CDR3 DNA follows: TGCGCCAGCAGCCAAGCTTATGCCGGTCGAGACGAGCAGTACGTC.

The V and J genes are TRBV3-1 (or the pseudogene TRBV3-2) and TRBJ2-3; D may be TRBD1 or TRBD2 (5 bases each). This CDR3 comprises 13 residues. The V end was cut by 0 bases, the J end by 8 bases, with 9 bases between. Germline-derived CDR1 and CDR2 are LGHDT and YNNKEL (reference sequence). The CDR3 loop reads CASSQDSGTTQYF. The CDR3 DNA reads TGTGCCAGCAGCCAAGATTCCGGGACTACGCAGTATTTT.

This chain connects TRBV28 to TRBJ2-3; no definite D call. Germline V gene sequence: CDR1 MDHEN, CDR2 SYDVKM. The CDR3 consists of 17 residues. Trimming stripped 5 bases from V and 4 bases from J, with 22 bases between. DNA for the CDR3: TGTGCCAGCAGTCTCAATCCTGCCTTCGGTGAGGCAGATACGCAGTATTTT. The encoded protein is CASSLNPAFGEADTQYF.

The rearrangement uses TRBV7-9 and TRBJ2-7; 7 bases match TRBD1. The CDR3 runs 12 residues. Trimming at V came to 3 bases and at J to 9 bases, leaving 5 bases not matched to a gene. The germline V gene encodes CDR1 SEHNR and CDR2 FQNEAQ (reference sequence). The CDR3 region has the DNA TGTGCCAGCAGCTTGCAGGGGGAAAGGCAGTACGTC. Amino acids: CASSLQGERQYV.

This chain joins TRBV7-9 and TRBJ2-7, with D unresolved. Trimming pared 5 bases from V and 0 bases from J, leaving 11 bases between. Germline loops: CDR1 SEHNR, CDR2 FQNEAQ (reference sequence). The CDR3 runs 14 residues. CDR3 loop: CASSARQDSYEQYF. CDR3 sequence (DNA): TGTGCCAGCAGCGCGAGACAAGACTCCTACGAGCAGTACTTC.

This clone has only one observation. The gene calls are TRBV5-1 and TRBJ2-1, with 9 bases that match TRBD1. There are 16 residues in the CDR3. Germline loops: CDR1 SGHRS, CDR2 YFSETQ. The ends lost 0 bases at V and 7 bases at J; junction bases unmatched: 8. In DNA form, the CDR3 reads TGCGCCAGCAGCTTGGAACTGGGACAGGGTGGAAATGAGCAGTTCTTC. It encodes CASSLELGQGGNEQFF.

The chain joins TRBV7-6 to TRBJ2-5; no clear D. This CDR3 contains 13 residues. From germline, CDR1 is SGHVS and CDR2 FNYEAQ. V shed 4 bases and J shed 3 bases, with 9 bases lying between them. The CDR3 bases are TGTGCCAGCAGCTCAACCCTTAAAGAGACCCAGTACTTC. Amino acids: CASSSTLKETQYF.

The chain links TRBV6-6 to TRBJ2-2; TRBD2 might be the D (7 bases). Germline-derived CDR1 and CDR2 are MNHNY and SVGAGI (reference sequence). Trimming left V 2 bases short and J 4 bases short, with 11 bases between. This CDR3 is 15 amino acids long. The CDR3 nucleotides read TGTGCCAGCAGTTACGGGGGGGGCACCACCGGGGAGCTGTTTTTT. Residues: CASSYGGGTTGELFF.

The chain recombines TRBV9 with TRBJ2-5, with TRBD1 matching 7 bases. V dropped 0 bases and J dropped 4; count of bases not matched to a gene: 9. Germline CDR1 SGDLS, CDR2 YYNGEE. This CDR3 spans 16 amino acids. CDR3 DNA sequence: TGTGCCAGCAGCGTAGGTAAAGGGGGCGTTGGAGAGACCCAGTACTTC. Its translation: CASSVGKGGVGETQYF.

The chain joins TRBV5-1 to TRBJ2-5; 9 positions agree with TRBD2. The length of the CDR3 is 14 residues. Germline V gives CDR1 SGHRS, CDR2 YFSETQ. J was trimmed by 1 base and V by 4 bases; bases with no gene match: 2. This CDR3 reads CASSLTSGQETQYF. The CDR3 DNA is TGCGCCAGCAGCCTGACTAGCGGCCAAGAGACCCAGTACTTC.

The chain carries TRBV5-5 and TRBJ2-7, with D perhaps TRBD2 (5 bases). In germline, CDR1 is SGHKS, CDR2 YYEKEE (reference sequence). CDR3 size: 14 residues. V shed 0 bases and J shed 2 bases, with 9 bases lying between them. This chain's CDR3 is CASSLGGPAYEQYF. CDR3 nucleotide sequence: TGTGCCAGCAGCTTGGGAGGGCCTGCCTACGAGCAGTACTTC.

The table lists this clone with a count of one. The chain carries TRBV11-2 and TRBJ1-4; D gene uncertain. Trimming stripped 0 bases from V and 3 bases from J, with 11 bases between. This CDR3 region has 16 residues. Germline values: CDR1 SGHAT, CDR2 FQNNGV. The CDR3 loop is CASSLDPRSPNEKLFF. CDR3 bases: TGTGCCAGCAGCTTAGATCCAAGGAGTCCTAATGAAAAACTGTTTTTT.

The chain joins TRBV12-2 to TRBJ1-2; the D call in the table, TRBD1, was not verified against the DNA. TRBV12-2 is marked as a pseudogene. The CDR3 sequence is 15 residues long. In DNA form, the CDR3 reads TGTGCAAGTCGCTTAGCGATAACAGGGGTCGGCGGCTACACCTTC. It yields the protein CASRLAITGVGGYTF.

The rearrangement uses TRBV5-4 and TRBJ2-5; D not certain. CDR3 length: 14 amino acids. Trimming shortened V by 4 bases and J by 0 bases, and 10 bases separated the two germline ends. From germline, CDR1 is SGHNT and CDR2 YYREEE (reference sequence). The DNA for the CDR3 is TGTGCCAGCAGCCCTGGACGGGACCAAGAGACCCAGTACTTC. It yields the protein CASSPGRDQETQYF.

In DNA, the CDR3 is TGTGCCAGCAGCTTCCTAGCGGGCGTCACAGATACGCAGTATTTT. Protein: CASSFLAGVTDTQYF. The chain recombines TRBV11-2 with TRBJ2-3, with TRBD2 identical over 8 bases. The CDR3 consists of 15 residues. Germline V lookup: CDR1 SGHAT, CDR2 FQNNGV. The V and J ends lost 3 bases and 2 bases, in that order; junction bases with no gene match: 4.

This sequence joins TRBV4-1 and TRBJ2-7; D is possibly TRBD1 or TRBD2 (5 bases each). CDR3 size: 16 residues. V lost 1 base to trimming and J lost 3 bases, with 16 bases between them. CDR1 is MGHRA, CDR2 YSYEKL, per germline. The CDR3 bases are TGCGCCAGCAGCCAAGTGGGGGTAAGGGTTTACTACGAGCAGTACTTC. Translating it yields CASSQVGVRVYYEQYF.

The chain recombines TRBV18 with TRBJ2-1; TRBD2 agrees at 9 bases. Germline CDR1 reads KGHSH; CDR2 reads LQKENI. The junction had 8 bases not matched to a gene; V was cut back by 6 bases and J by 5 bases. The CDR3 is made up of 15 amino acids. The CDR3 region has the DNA TGTGCCAGCTCCGGTCGCCCTAGCGGGGACAATGAGCAGTTCTTC. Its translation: CASSGRPSGDNEQFF.